This TCR beta chain is from a study of CD8+ T cells in alopecia areata. Overall study: Treated individuals took tofacitinib by mouth, 5 to 10 mg twice daily. The authors scored treated patients' severity by affected scalp percentage. People stayed on tofacitinib for 6 to 18 months, then stopped the drug for 6 months.

This clone was seen only once. As for treatment: oral pan-JAK inhibitor, 5-10 mg twice daily. In each case, RNA was isolated and then reverse transcribed into cDNA as the sequencing template. The protocol was immunoSEQ multiplex PCR, while the TCRdb copy is restricted to in-frame clones and leaves out a portion. The sample yields 150,000 to 200,000 clones, 60% seen once. Germline V gene data show CDR1 as SQVTM and CDR2 as ANQGSEA. The CDR3 has 16 residues. V shed 4 bases, J shed 5 bases, and the junction held 12 bases outside the gene matches. This clonotype was obtained from a human donor with alopecia areata. The sequences come from CD4+ T cells sorted from blood, collected at week 24, from a patient treated with tofacitinib. The chain recombines TRBV29-1 with TRBJ2-1, with 9 positions matching TRBD2. This CDR3 reads CSVGKTAGGRDNEQFF. Written as DNA, the CDR3 is TGCAGCGTTGGGAAAACCGCGGGGGGGCGGGACAATGAGCAGTTCTTC.